Listed below are T cell receptor beta chains from one sample, sequenced in a study of cytotoxic CD8 clonotypes in ibrutinib-treated CLL. The assay was immunoSEQ multiplex PCR, and TCRdb's table has in-frame clones only and misses some. The repertoire holds hundreds of thousands of clones, roughly 80% seen once, with 6.7% in the top ten. The material sequenced was PBMCs, taken before ibrutinib treatment. All receptors derive from a human donor with chronic lymphocytic leukemia. CDR3s include the opening cysteine and the closing phenylalanine or tryptophan. Each record gives: V gene, D gene, J gene, clone size, CDR3 protein, CDR3 DNA. A D gene is named only where the DNA matches it firmly. Not all rows give a size; the values are once, few, many and, for expanded clones, a class.

v_call: TRBV27; d_call: .; j_call: TRBJ2-1; clone_size: .; cdr3_aa: CASSFGRSEQFF; cdr3_nt: TGTGCCAGCAGTTTCGGTAGAAGCGAGCAGTTCTTC
v_call: TRBV27; d_call: TRBD2; j_call: TRBJ2-7; clone_size: .; cdr3_aa: CASSLLAGGGEQYF; cdr3_nt: TGTGCCAGCAGTTTGCTAGCGGGAGGTGGCGAGCAGTACTTC
v_call: TRBV7-6; d_call: .; j_call: TRBJ2-7; clone_size: few; cdr3_aa: CASSLVGAGYEQYF; cdr3_nt: TGTGCCAGCAGCTTAGTCGGGGCTGGGTACGAGCAGTACTTC
v_call: TRBV19; d_call: .; j_call: TRBJ2-3; clone_size: .; cdr3_aa: CASSIVPADTQYF; cdr3_nt: TGTGCCAGTAGTATAGTACCGGCTGATACGCAGTATTTT
v_call: TRBV6-1; d_call: TRBD1; j_call: TRBJ1-2; clone_size: once; cdr3_aa: CASSEEATGIYGYTF; cdr3_nt: TGTGCCAGCAGTGAAGAGGCGACAGGGATCTATGGCTACACCTTC
v_call: TRBV6-5; d_call: .; j_call: TRBJ1-4; clone_size: .; cdr3_aa: CASSYSLGVDNEKLFF; cdr3_nt: TGTGCCAGCAGTTACTCGTTGGGAGTGGATAATGAAAAACTGTTTTTT
v_call: TRBV7-7; d_call: .; j_call: TRBJ2-3; clone_size: .; cdr3_aa: CASSLGVAGTDTQYF; cdr3_nt: TGTGCTAGCAGCTTAGGCGTAGCGGGCACAGATACGCAGTATTTT
v_call: TRBV19; d_call: TRBD2; j_call: TRBJ2-3; clone_size: .; cdr3_aa: CASSGRVSDTQYF; cdr3_nt: TGTGCCAGTAGTGGGAGGGTCTCAGATACGCAGTATTTT
v_call: TRBV2; d_call: .; j_call: TRBJ1-1; clone_size: .; cdr3_aa: CASNEAFF; cdr3_nt: TGTGCCAGCAACGAAGCTTTCTTT
v_call: TRBV7-2; d_call: .; j_call: TRBJ2-4; clone_size: .; cdr3_aa: CASSLGGPQNIQYF; cdr3_nt: TGTGCCAGCAGCTTAGGTGGGCCGCAGAACATTCAGTACTTC
v_call: TRBV11-2; d_call: .; j_call: TRBJ2-7; clone_size: .; cdr3_aa: CASSWDGPREQYF; cdr3_nt: TGTGCCAGCAGCTGGGACGGTCCGAGGGAGCAGTACTTC
v_call: TRBV15; d_call: .; j_call: TRBJ2-7; clone_size: .; cdr3_aa: CATSRDRQPYEQYF; cdr3_nt: TGTGCCACCAGCAGAGATCGGCAGCCCTACGAGCAGTACTTC
v_call: TRBV2; d_call: .; j_call: TRBJ2-2; clone_size: .; cdr3_aa: CASKTTSPGELFF; cdr3_nt: TGTGCCAGCAAAACCACGAGTCCCGGGGAGCTGTTTTTT
v_call: TRBV10-1; d_call: .; j_call: TRBJ1-5; clone_size: few; cdr3_aa: CASSDLVVGNQPQHF; cdr3_nt: TGCGCCAGCAGTGATCTAGTTGTTGGCAATCAGCCCCAGCATTTT
v_call: TRBV11-1; d_call: .; j_call: TRBJ2-5; clone_size: .; cdr3_aa: CASSTRTVRETQYF; cdr3_nt: TGTGCCAGCAGCACCCGGACAGTCCGCGAGACCCAGTACTTC
v_call: TRBV5-1; d_call: TRBD1; j_call: TRBJ2-3; clone_size: .; cdr3_aa: CASSPAGTGGTDTQYF; cdr3_nt: TGCGCCAGCAGCCCTGCCGGGACAGGAGGGACAGATACGCAGTATTTT
v_call: TRBV28; d_call: TRBD2; j_call: TRBJ2-7; clone_size: .; cdr3_aa: CASSFNGRAYEQYF; cdr3_nt: TGTGCCAGCAGTTTTAACGGGAGGGCCTACGAGCAGTACTTC
v_call: TRBV29-1; d_call: .; j_call: TRBJ2-2; clone_size: .; cdr3_aa: CSVSHGGYTGELFF; cdr3_nt: TGCAGCGTGAGCCATGGAGGCTACACCGGGGAGCTGTTTTTT
v_call: TRBV11-2; d_call: .; j_call: TRBJ2-7; clone_size: .; cdr3_aa: CASSFRTHPSNEQYF; cdr3_nt: TGTGCCAGCAGCTTTAGGACTCATCCTTCGAACGAGCAGTACTTC
v_call: TRBV5-1; d_call: .; j_call: TRBJ1-5; clone_size: .; cdr3_aa: CASSFERNQPQHF; cdr3_nt: TGCGCCAGCAGCTTTGAACGCAATCAGCCCCAGCATTTT
v_call: TRBV16; d_call: TRBD2; j_call: TRBJ2-3; clone_size: .; cdr3_aa: CASSQLGTSGTDTQYF; cdr3_nt: TGTGCCAGCAGCCAATTGGGGACTAGCGGCACAGATACGCAGTATTTT
v_call: TRBV11-3; d_call: TRBD1; j_call: TRBJ2-7; clone_size: .; cdr3_aa: CASSPGQGNFYEQYF; cdr3_nt: TGTGCCAGCAGCCCGGGACAGGGAAATTTCTACGAGCAGTACTTC
v_call: TRBV18; d_call: .; j_call: TRBJ2-3; clone_size: .; cdr3_aa: CASSPPLDPVDTQYF; cdr3_nt: TGTGCCAGCTCACCACCGTTGGACCCGGTGGATACGCAGTATTTT
v_call: TRBV28; d_call: TRBD2; j_call: TRBJ2-1; clone_size: .; cdr3_aa: CASSFRLAGGAVEQFF; cdr3_nt: TGTGCCAGCAGTTTCCGACTAGCGGGAGGCGCTGTTGAGCAGTTCTTC
v_call: TRBV7-6; d_call: .; j_call: TRBJ1-1; clone_size: few; cdr3_aa: CASSIARDTEAFF; cdr3_nt: TGTGCCAGCAGCATAGCAAGAGACACTGAAGCTTTCTTT
v_call: TRBV7-2; d_call: .; j_call: TRBJ2-5; clone_size: .; cdr3_aa: CASNHAPDPGETQYF; cdr3_nt: TGTGCCAGCAACCACGCCCCCGACCCAGGAGAGACCCAGTACTTC
v_call: TRBV7-9; d_call: .; j_call: TRBJ2-1; clone_size: .; cdr3_aa: CASSLNPKTLSSYNEQFF; cdr3_nt: TGTGCCAGCAGCTTAAACCCGAAAACCTTGAGCTCCTACAATGAGCAGTTCTTC
v_call: TRBV5-1; d_call: TRBD1; j_call: TRBJ1-2; clone_size: .; cdr3_aa: CASTLTPDRDTYGYTF; cdr3_nt: TGCGCCAGCACCCTCACCCCGGACAGGGATACGTACGGCTACACCTTC
v_call: TRBV6-1; d_call: .; j_call: TRBJ1-5; clone_size: .; cdr3_aa: CASSENLNQPQHF; cdr3_nt: TGTGCCAGCAGTGAAAATCTCAATCAGCCCCAGCATTTT
v_call: TRBV7-9; d_call: TRBD1; j_call: TRBJ1-3; clone_size: .; cdr3_aa: CAIKTGQAGNTIYF; cdr3_nt: TGTGCCATCAAGACAGGGCAGGCTGGAAACACCATATATTTT
v_call: TRBV5-1; d_call: .; j_call: TRBJ2-1; clone_size: .; cdr3_aa: CASSMTDKGEQFF; cdr3_nt: TGCGCCAGCAGCATGACAGATAAGGGCGAGCAGTTCTTC
v_call: TRBV28; d_call: TRBD2; j_call: TRBJ2-1; clone_size: .; cdr3_aa: CASSSLAGGLYRWEQFF; cdr3_nt: TGTGCCAGCAGTTCCTTAGCGGGAGGACTCTATCGTTGGGAGCAGTTCTTC
v_call: TRBV6-6; d_call: .; j_call: TRBJ1-4; clone_size: .; cdr3_aa: CASSYSGVNEKLFF; cdr3_nt: TGTGCCAGCAGTTATTCGGGAGTTAATGAAAAACTGTTTTTT
v_call: TRBV7-8; d_call: .; j_call: TRBJ2-7; clone_size: .; cdr3_aa: CASTLGTRDYEQYF; cdr3_nt: TGTGCCAGCACCCTGGGGACTCGTGACTACGAGCAGTACTTC